The 17 T cell receptor beta chains below come from one sample, sequenced in a study of cytomegalovirus exposure and HLA in healthy donors. The PCR used 60 Vbeta and 13 Jbeta primers. Only in-frame clones appear in the TCRdb table, and some are missing; sequencing was by immunoSEQ multiplex PCR. The profile shows around 130,000 clones, roughly three quarters of them singletons. The sequenced sample was PBMCs. The receptors were sampled from a woman aged 55-69 years in good health and CMV-seronegative.

J is TRBJ2-5 and V is TRBV18; D is undetermined. The CDR3 runs to 12 residues. The germline gives CDR1 KGHSH, CDR2 LQKENI. With 4 bases removed from V and 5 bases from J, the gap between germline ends came to 8 bases. CDR3 in amino acids: CASSRPAETQYF. The CDR3 bases are TGTGCCAGCTCACGACCAGCCGAGACCCAGTACTTC.

The CDR3, as DNA: TGTGCCATCAGTGGGTCCGGGGGAACGAGCTACACCTTC. Translation gives CAISGSGGTSYTF. The rearrangement joins TRBV10-3 to TRBJ1-2; perhaps TRBD1 as D (5 bases). The ends were cut back, 4 bases at V and 9 bases at J, with 15 bases in the middle. This CDR3 contains 13 residues. Germline loops: CDR1 ENHRY, CDR2 SYGVKD.

The gene calls are TRBV28 and TRBJ1-2; 8 nucleotides match TRBD1. The V gene end was trimmed by 3 bases and the J gene end by 8 bases; junction bases not matched to a gene: 8. CDR3 length equals 14 residues. Germline lookup yields CDR1 MDHEN and CDR2 SYDVKM. The CDR3 sequence: CASSFPTGGHGYTF. The CDR3 region has the DNA TGTGCCAGCAGTTTTCCCACAGGGGGGCACGGCTACACCTTC.

The chain recombines TRBV2 with TRBJ2-4, with 8 positions matching TRBD1. The CDR3 length is 15 residues. V gave up 5 bases and J gave up 1 base; unmatched junction bases: 4. The germline CDR1 and CDR2 sequences are SNHLY and FYNNEI. Here the CDR3 reads CASSRQGSAKNIQYF. The CDR3 nucleotides are TGTGCCAGCAGTAGACAGGGGTCGGCCAAAAACATTCAGTACTTC.

This clone was counted once. The chain couples TRBV18 to TRBJ1-1; D call uncertain. Germline CDR1 and CDR2: KGHSH and LQKENI. There are 13 residues in the CDR3. The V end lost 4 bases, the J end lost 4 bases, and 10 bases lay between the germline ends. CDR3 sequence reads: CASSREEVTEAFF. CDR3 in DNA: TGTGCCAGCTCACGGGAGGAGGTCACTGAAGCTTTCTTT.

The V call is TRBV14, the J call TRBJ1-2; D unresolved. Between the trimmed V and J ends, which lost 1 base and 6 bases, there was a span of 6 bases. Germline V gives CDR1 SGHDN, CDR2 FVKESK. This CDR3 is built from 12 residues. CDR3 in DNA: TGTGCCAGCAGCCAAGGAGGGCATGGCTACACCTTC. Protein product: CASSQGGHGYTF.

The rearrangement joins TRBV9 to TRBJ2-1; D may be TRBD1 (5 bases). Trimming shortened V by 0 bases and J by 8 bases, and 12 bases separated the two germline ends. CDR1 and CDR2 (germline): SGDLS, YYNGEE. The CDR3 covers 14 residues. The CDR3 protein is CASSVGPEGDEQFF. DNA for the CDR3: TGTGCCAGCAGCGTAGGGCCAGAAGGGGATGAGCAGTTCTTC.

This clone has just one count. This sequence joins TRBV6-1 and TRBJ2-1; the D gene is possibly TRBD2 (6 bases). This CDR3 is built from 15 residues. CDR1 is MNHNS and CDR2 is SASEGT in the germline V gene. Trimming cost V 5 bases and J 3 bases, with 14 bases left between them. The CDR3 coding sequence is TGTGCCAGCAGTTTTACTAGCCTCGACTACAATGAGCAGTTCTTC. Protein: CASSFTSLDYNEQFF.

The V call is TRBV5-1, the J call TRBJ2-7, with 7 bases fitting TRBD2. The CDR3 loop spans 14 amino acids. Germline V gene lookup returns CDR1 SGHRS and CDR2 YFSETQ. Unmatched junction bases numbered 5, after V lost 4 bases and J lost 1 base. The CDR3 DNA reads as TGCGCCAGCAGCCGGGACGGGGGGTCCTACGAGCAGTACTTC. It translates to CASSRDGGSYEQYF.

The rearrangement links TRBV5-1 to TRBJ2-7; 8 bases match TRBD2. This CDR3 has 15 residues. V was pared by 1 base and J by 3 bases, with 6 bases of the junction left unmatched. Germline CDR1 and CDR2: SGHRS and YFSETQ. CDR3 coding DNA: TGCGCCAGCAGCTTGAATCCGGGACTAGACTACGAGCAGTACTTC. As protein: CASSLNPGLDYEQYF.

The chain recombines TRBV9 with TRBJ2-1, with D maybe TRBD2 (6 bases). Trimming took 0 bases from V and 7 from J, leaving 11 bases between them. This CDR3 is 14 amino acids long. Looked up from germline, CDR1 is SGDLS and CDR2 is YYNGEE. The CDR3 here is CASSVGGVQNEQFF. The DNA for the CDR3 is TGTGCCAGCAGCGTAGGGGGGGTTCAAAATGAGCAGTTCTTC.

The chain uses TRBV5-4 and TRBJ2-3, with 10 bases fitting TRBD2. The germline V gene encodes CDR1 SGHNT and CDR2 YYREEE (reference sequence). The junction had 8 bases not matched to a gene; V was cut back by 1 base and J by 0 bases. CDR3 size: 18 residues. The CDR3, as DNA: TGTGCCAGCAGCTTGCCTCCTTGGACTAGCGGTAGCACAGATACGCAGTATTTT. It is translated as CASSLPPWTSGSTDTQYF.

The J gene is TRBJ1-1, the V gene TRBV18, with 9 bases aligning to TRBD1. J lost 4 bases, V lost 3 bases, and 9 bases had no gene match. Germline-derived CDR1 and CDR2 are KGHSH and LQKENI. The CDR3 loop spans 16 amino acids. The CDR3 DNA is TGTGCCAGCTCACCCCTGACAGGGGGGTTGGGCACTGAAGCTTTCTTT. Its translation is CASSPLTGGLGTEAFF.

The gene calls are TRBV21-1 and TRBJ1-2; the DNA was not used to check the table's D call, TRBD1. TRBV21-1 has pseudogene status. The CDR3 is 19 amino acids. The CDR3 sequence: CASSKVIGHRDRPCGGYTF. The DNA for the CDR3 is TGTGCCAGCAGCAAAGTAATTGGTCATAGGGACAGACCATGCGGAGGCTACACCTTC.

V gene TRBV2 combines with J gene TRBJ1-1; 7 nucleotides match TRBD1. Germline lookup yields CDR1 SNHLY and CDR2 FYNNEI. V trimming: 6 bases; J trimming: 4 bases; junction bases outside the gene matches: 11. This CDR3 has 15 amino acids. This CDR3 is CASRGGYRGPTEAFF. CDR3 DNA: TGTGCCAGCAGAGGGGGGTACAGGGGCCCCACTGAAGCTTTCTTT.

This clone showed up just a few times. The V call is TRBV5-1, the J call TRBJ2-5; D is possibly TRBD1 (6 bases). This CDR3 is 13 amino acids long. V was trimmed by 2 bases and J by 5 bases, leaving 10 bases between them. The V gene's germline CDR1 is SGHRS and CDR2 YFSETQ. This CDR3 is CASSLQGWETQYF. The CDR3 nucleotides read TGCGCCAGCAGCTTACAGGGTTGGGAGACCCAGTACTTC. The whole variable domain, remainder taken from reference TRBV5-1 and TRBJ2-5, is KAGVTQTPRYLIKTRGQQVTLSCSPISGHRSVSWYQQTPGQGLQFLFEYFSETQRNKGNFPGRFSGRQFSNSRSEMNVSTLELGDSALYLCASSLQGWETQYFGPGTRLLVL.

This clone was found once. The chain combines TRBV27 with TRBJ2-5; possibly TRBD1 for D (5 bases). The germline V and J ends were trimmed by 3 bases and 1 base, with 9 bases remaining between them. The CDR3 runs 14 residues. Germline V gene sequence: CDR1 MNHEY, CDR2 SMNVEV (reference sequence). CDR3 nucleotide sequence: TGTGCCAGCAGTTTCAAGGACACCCAAGAGACCCAGTACTTC. Residues: CASSFKDTQETQYF.